A few counts support the clone carrying this T cell receptor (beta chain). Sequencing used immunoSEQ multiplex PCR; TCRdb keeps in-frame clones, though not all of them. The top ten clones hold about 5.6% of a sample with approximately 46,000 clones, around 84% of them seen once. This sample is part of a study of T cell clonotyping in hematopoietic cell transplantation. As for time point: recipient sample about 28 days before transplant, after cytoreduction. Recipients were bled about 28 days pretransplant and at posttransplant days 30, 100, 180. CDR1 and CDR2 (germline): SGHRS, YFSETQ. V dropped 0 bases and J dropped 3 bases, with 10 bases sitting between them. CDR3 length: 14 residues.

Source: peripheral blood mononuclear cells, taken before stem cell transplant. The receptor comes from a man aged 55 to 70 with biphenotypic leukemia. Some clones in this sample may be carry-over from other donors' samples. The rearrangement uses TRBV5-1 and TRBJ2-7; tentatively, D is TRBD1 or TRBD2 (6 bases each). The CDR3 sequence: CASSLGLGGYEQYF. The CDR3 DNA reads TGCGCCAGCAGCTTGGGACTAGGGGGCTACGAGCAGTACTTC.